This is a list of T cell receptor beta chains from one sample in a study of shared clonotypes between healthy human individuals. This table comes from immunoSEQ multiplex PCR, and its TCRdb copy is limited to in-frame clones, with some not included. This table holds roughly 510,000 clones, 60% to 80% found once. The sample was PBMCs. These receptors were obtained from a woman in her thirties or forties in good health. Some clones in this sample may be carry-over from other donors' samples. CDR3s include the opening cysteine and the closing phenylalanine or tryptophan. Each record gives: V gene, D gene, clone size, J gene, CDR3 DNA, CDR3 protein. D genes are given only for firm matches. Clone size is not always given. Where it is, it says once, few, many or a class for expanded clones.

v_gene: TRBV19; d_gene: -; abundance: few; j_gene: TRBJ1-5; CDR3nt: TGTGCCAGCCCGCCGAGGGATCCTCAGCCCCAGCATTTT; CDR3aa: CASPPRDPQPQHF
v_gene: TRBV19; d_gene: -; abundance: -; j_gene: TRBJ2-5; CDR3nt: TGTGCCAGTAGTGAAGAAGAGACCCAGTACTTC; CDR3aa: CASSEEETQYF
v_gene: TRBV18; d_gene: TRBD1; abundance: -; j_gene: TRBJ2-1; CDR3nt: TGTGCCAGCTCACCGCGGGACAGGGAGGGGCAGCAGTTCTTC; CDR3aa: CASSPRDREGQQFF
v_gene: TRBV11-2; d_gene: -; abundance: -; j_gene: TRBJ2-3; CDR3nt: TGTGCCAGCAGCCAAACGAGGTGGGGAGGCACAGATACGCAGTATTTT; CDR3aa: CASSQTRWGGTDTQYF
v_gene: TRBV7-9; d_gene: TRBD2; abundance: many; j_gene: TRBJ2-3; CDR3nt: TGTGCCAGCAGCTTAGAGCGGGATGGTGTTACGCAGTATTTT; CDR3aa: CASSLERDGVTQYF
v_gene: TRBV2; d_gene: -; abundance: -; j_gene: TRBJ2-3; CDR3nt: TGTGCCAGCAGTTACAGCACAGATACGCAGTATTTT; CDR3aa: CASSYSTDTQYF
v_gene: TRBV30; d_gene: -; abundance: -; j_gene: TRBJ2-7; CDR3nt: TGTGCCTGCTGGGGAACCACCTCCTACGAGCAGTACTTC; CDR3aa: CACWGTTSYEQYF
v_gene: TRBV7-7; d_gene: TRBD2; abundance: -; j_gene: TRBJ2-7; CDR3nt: TGTGCCAGCAGCCCCCCGAAAAAAAAGCGGGAGTGTGCCCACGAGCAGTACTTC; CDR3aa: CASSPPKKKRECAHEQYF
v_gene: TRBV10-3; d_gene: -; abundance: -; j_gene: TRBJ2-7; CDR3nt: TGTGCCATCAGTGGGATTGGGGCAGGGCTCGGCTCCTACGAGCAGTACTTC; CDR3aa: CAISGIGAGLGSYEQYF
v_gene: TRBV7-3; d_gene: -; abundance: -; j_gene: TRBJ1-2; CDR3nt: TGTGCCAGCAGCTTAGACCGGAGCCACCCTCTCCCCTTCTATGGCTACACCTTC; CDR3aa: CASSLDRSHPLPFYGYTF
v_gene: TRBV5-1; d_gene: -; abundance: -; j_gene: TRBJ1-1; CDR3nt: TGCGCCAGCAGCCCCCGCGACACCAACACTGAAGCTTTCTTT; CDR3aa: CASSPRDTNTEAFF
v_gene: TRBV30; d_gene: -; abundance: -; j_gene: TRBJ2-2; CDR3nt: TGTGCCTTAATCGACGGGGAGCTGTTTTTT; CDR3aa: CALIDGELFF
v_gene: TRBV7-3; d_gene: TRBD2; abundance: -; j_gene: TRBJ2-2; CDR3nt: TGTGCCAGCAGCCCAACACCGGGACTACCTAACACCGGGGAGCTGTTTTTT; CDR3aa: CASSPTPGLPNTGELFF
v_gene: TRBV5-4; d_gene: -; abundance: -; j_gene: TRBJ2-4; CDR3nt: TGTGCCAGCAGCTTGGGGGGGGATGGCAAAAACATTCAGTACTTC; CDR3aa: CASSLGGDGKNIQYF
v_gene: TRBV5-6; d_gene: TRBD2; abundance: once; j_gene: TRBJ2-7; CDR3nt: TGTGCCAGCAGCTTGACTGGGGGGGTAGGATCCTACGAGCAGTACTTC; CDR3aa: CASSLTGGVGSYEQYF
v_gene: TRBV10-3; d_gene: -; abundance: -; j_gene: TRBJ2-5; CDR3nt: TGTGCCATGCCGTCTAAAGAGACCCAGTACTTC; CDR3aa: CAMPSKETQYF
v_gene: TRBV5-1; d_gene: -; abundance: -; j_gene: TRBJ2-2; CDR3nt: TGCGCCAGCAGCCCCACCGGCCCGAACACCGGGGAGCTGTTTTTT; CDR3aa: CASSPTGPNTGELFF
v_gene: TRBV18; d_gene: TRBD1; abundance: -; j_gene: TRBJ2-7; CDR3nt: TGTGCCAGCTCACCCGGGACAGGGCCCTACGAGCAGTACTTC; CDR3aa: CASSPGTGPYEQYF
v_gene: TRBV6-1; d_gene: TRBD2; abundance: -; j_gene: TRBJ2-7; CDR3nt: TGTGCCACCCAGGCAGCGGGAGGTTGGGTCCACGAGCAGTACTTC; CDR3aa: CATQAAGGWVHEQYF
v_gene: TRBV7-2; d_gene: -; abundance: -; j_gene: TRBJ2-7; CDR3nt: TGTGCCAGCAGCTCCCCCTCGGGGACATTGTCCTACGAGCAGTACTTC; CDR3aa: CASSSPSGTLSYEQYF
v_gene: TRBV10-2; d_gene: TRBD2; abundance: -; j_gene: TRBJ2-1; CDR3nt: TGCGCCAGCAGTAGTAGCGGGAGTAGCAATGAGCAGTTCTTC; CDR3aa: CASSSSGSSNEQFF
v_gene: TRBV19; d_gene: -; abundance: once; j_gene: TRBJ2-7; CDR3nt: TGTGCCAGTAGTTGGACAGGAGGGAAGGAGCAGTACTTC; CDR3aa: CASSWTGGKEQYF
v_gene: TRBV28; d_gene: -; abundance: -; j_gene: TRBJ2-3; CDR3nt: TGTGCCAGCAGTTTTTTGGGGCGGGAAGTCCAAGATACGCAGTATTTT; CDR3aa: CASSFLGREVQDTQYF
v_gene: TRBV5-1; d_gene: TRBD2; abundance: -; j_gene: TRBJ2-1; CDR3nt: TGCGCCAGCAGCCTACGGACTAGCGGGATCTACAATGAGCAGTTCTTC; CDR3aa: CASSLRTSGIYNEQFF
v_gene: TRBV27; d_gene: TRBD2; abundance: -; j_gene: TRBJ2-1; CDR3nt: TGTGCCAGCAGTAGCGGGATGACCTACAATGAGCAGTTCTTC; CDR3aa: CASSSGMTYNEQFF
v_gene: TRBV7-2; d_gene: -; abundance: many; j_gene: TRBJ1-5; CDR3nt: TGTGCCAGCAGCTTACGGGGGAATCAGCCCCAGCATTTT; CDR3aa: CASSLRGNQPQHF
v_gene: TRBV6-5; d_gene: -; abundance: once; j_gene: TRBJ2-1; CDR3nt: TGTGCCAGTCAGAAGAACAATGAGCAGTTCTTC; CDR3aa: CASQKNNEQFF
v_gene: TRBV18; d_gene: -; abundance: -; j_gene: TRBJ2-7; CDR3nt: TGTGCCAGCTCTCAAGAGGGAGTAGGCAGAGCCTACGAGCAGTACTTC; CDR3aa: CASSQEGVGRAYEQYF
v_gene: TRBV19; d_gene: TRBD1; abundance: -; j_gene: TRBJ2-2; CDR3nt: TGTGCCAGTAGCACCGCCCGGACAGGGGGCGCCGGGGAGCTGTTTTTT; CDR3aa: CASSTARTGGAGELFF
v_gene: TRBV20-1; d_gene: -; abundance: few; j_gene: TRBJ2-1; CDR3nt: TGCAGTGCTAGAGGTGATATTAATGCGTTCTTC; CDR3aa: CSARGDINAFF
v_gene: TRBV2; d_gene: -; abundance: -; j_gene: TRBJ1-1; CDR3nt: TGTGCCAGCAGCCGTACAATTGTGATGAACACTGAAGCTTTCTTT; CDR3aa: CASSRTIVMNTEAFF
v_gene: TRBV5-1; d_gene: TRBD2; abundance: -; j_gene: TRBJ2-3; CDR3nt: TGCGCCAGCAGCATCGGACTAGCGGGAAGGGATACGCAGTATTTT; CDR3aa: CASSIGLAGRDTQYF
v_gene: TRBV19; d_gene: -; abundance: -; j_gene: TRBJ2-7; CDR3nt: TGTGCCAGTAGTATAGCCTTGGAGGGCCCCTACGAGCAGTACTTC; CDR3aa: CASSIALEGPYEQYF
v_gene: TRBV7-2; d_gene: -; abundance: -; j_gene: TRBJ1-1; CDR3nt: TGTGCCAGCAGCTTAGAGGGGTTCAGTGGAGCTTTCTTT; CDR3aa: CASSLEGFSGAFF
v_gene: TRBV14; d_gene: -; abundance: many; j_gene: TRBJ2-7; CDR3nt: TGTGCCAGCAGCCAAGGAATGCCAGATTCCTACGAGCAGTACTTC; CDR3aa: CASSQGMPDSYEQYF
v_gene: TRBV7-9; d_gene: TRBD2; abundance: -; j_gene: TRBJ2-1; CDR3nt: TGTGCCAGCAGCCCCACGGGGGGACCGCAGTTCTTC; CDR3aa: CASSPTGGPQFF
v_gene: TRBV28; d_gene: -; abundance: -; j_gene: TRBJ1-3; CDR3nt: TGTGCCAGCAGTCCCGGCGGGACGAGAGGAAACACCATATATTTT; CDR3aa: CASSPGGTRGNTIYF
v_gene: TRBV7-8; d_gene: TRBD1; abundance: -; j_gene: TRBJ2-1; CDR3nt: TGTGCCAGCAGCGGCGGGACAGGTCCATGGCATGAGCAGTTCTTC; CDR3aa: CASSGGTGPWHEQFF
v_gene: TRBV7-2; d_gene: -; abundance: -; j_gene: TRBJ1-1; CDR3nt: TGTGCCAGCAGCTCTTCGGACAGGAACACTGAAGCTTTCTTT; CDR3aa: CASSSSDRNTEAFF
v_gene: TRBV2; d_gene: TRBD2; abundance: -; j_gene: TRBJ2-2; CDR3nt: TGTGCCAGCAGTGACGGCGGGAGGTTCGGGGAGCTGTTTTTT; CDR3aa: CASSDGGRFGELFF
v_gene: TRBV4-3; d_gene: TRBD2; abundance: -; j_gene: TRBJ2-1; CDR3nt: TGCGCCAGCAGCCAAGAGACGGGACTAGCGGCCTCCTACAATGAGCAGTTCTTC; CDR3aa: CASSQETGLAASYNEQFF
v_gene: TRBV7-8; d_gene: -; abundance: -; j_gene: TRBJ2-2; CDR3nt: TGTGCCAGCAGCCCGACAACGGTAGCCGAAGGCACCGGGGAGCTGTTTTTT; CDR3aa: CASSPTTVAEGTGELFF
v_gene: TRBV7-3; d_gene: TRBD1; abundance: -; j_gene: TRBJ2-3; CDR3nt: TGTGCCAGCAGCAATAGACAGGGCCCAGATACGCAGTATTTT; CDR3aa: CASSNRQGPDTQYF
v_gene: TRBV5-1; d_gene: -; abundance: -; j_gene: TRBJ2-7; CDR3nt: TGCGCCAGCAGCGCATCCTACGAGCAGTACTTC; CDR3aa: CASSASYEQYF
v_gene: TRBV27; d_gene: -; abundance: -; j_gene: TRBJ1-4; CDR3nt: TGTGCCAGCAGCCAGGTGCCCAGGCTTAATGAAAAACTGTTTTTT; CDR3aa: CASSQVPRLNEKLFF
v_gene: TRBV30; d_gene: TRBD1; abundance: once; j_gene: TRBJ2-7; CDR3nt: TGTGCCTGGAGTGTAGGACAGGCCTACGAGCAGTACTTC; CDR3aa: CAWSVGQAYEQYF
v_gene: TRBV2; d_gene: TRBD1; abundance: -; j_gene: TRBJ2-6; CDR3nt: TGTGCCAGCAGTTCAGGGGGTACTGGGGCCAACGTCCTGACTTTC; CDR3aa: CASSSGGTGANVLTF
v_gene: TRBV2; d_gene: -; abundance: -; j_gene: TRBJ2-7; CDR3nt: TGTGCCAGCATGTTTTCCGACGAGCAGTACTTC; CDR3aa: CASMFSDEQYF
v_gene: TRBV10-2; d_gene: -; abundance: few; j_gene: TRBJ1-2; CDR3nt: TGCGCCAGCAGTGAGTTGTCCGGGGGCTACACCTTC; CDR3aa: CASSELSGGYTF
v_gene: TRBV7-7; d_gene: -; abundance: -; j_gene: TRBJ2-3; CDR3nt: TGTGCTAGCAGCGCCTCATTCCTCTCCAGCACAGATACGCAGTATTTT; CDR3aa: CASSASFLSSTDTQYF
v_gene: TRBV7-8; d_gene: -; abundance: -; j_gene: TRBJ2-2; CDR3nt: TGTGCCAGCAGCTTAGGTAGGGGACGCACCGGGGAGCTGTTTTTT; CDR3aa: CASSLGRGRTGELFF
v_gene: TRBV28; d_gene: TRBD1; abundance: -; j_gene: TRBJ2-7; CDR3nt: TGTGCCAGCAGTCCACTTGGACAGGGGGGTGAGCAGTACTTC; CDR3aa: CASSPLGQGGEQYF
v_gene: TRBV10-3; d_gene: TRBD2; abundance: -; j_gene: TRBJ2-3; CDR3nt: TGTGCCATCAAGTCGGGCGGGAGTACCGATACGCAGTATTTT; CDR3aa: CAIKSGGSTDTQYF
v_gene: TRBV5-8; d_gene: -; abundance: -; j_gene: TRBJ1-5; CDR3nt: TGTGCCAGCAGCACATACGGACGGCCAAATCAGCCCCAGCATTTT; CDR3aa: CASSTYGRPNQPQHF
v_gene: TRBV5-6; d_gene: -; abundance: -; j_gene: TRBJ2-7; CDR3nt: TGTGCCAGCAGCTTGCCCCTCCGGGACTCCGAGAGAATCACCTACGAGCAGTACTTC; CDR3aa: CASSLPLRDSERITYEQYF
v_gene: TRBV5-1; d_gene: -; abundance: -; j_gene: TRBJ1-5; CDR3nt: TGCGCCAGCAGCTTGGGGCCTGAATCGGACAATCAGCCCCAGCATTTT; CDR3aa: CASSLGPESDNQPQHF
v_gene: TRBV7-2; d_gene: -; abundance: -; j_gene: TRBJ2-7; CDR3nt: TGTGCCAGCAGCTTGGGGAGAGGCGAGCAGTACTTC; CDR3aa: CASSLGRGEQYF
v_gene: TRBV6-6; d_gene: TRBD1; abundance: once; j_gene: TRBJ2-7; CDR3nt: TGTGCCAGCAGTAGGGGACAGGGGACTTCCTACGAGCAGTACTTC; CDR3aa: CASSRGQGTSYEQYF
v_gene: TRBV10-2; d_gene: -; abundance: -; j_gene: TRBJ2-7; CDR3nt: TGCGCCTGTTCCGGGACGGAAGCCTACGAGCAGTACTTC; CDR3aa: CACSGTEAYEQYF